This T cell receptor beta chain is from a study of blood T cells in healthy people across ages. Findings and limits, study-wide: Observed TCR beta diversity per million T cells went down as age went up. This fall followed a roughly linear course with age.

Combining a sample-barcoded 5' primer with a J-beta primer mix, a second PCR ran for about 7 to 11 cycles. From the 5' RACE reads, TCRdb called clonotypes with MiXCR, one entry per CDR3 protein. The sample carries some 850,000 distinct CDR3 sequences, about 26% recorded once. Trimming removed 5 bases at V and 1 base at J, with 12 bases between. The CDR3 has 13 residues. CDR1 DFQATT and CDR2 SNEGSKA come from the germline V gene (reference sequence). This clonotype showed up just once. Its matching antigen is unknown. Every sample yielded at least 6 million isolated PBMCs. These same data were also listed under a study on T cells of mothers and their children. That paper notes: The authors added sample barcodes and 2-4 random nucleotides using the M1S primer of the second PCR. The authors identified no persistent microchimeric T cell clones.

The chain joins TRBV20-1 to TRBJ2-7; D may be TRBD1 (6 bases). Specimen: blood. This receptor was obtained from a boy younger than 18 in good health. This CDR3 reads CSARQVLSYEQYF. DNA for the CDR3: TGCAGTGCTCGACAGGTACTTTCCTACGAGCAGTACTTC.